This passage covers 10 T cell receptor beta chains from one sample sequenced in a study of OX40 agonist ivuxolimab in advanced cancers. The protocol was immunoSEQ multiplex PCR, while the TCRdb copy is restricted to in-frame clones and leaves out a portion. Among some 66,000 clones listed, 88% were seen once. The specimen comprised CD4+ or CD8+ T cells sorted from blood, sampled in a trial of the OX40 agonist ivuxolimab. The source of these receptors is an adult with an advanced solid tumor such as melanoma, head and neck, liver or kidney cancer.

This sequence joins TRBV6-1 and TRBJ1-2; D unclear. Germline CDR1 and CDR2: MNHNS and SASEGT. V was pared by 4 bases and J by 0 bases, with 9 bases between. The CDR3 has 14 amino acids. CDR3 nucleotide sequence: TGTGCCAGCAGTGGGACGGTAGCTAACTATGGCTACACCTTC. Its translation is CASSGTVANYGYTF.

This clone appeared once. The chain recombines TRBV6-5 with TRBJ1-1, with 8 bases aligning to TRBD1. The CDR3 has 13 amino acids. Germline CDR1 reads MNHEY; CDR2 reads SVGAGI. V gave up 6 bases and J gave up 5 bases; unmatched junction bases: 5. The CDR3 DNA sequence: TGTGCCAGCAGGACAGGGGCTGGGACTGAAGCTTTCTTT. Its protein product is CASRTGAGTEAFF.

The V and J genes are TRBV19 and TRBJ1-2, with D perhaps TRBD1 (6 bases). This CDR3 spans 15 amino acids. The germline V gene encodes CDR1 LNHDA and CDR2 SQIVND (reference sequence). Deletions cut 7 bases from V and 1 base from J, with 16 bases between. Here the CDR3 DNA reads TGTGCCAGTACTCCGGACGAGGGGGGTAACTATGGCTACACCTTC. Translating gives CASTPDEGGNYGYTF. The entire variable domain, with the rest obtained from reference TRBV19 and TRBJ1-2, is as follows: DGGITQSPKYLFRKEGQNVTLSCEQNLNHDAMYWYRQDPGQGLRLIYYSQIVNDFQKGDIAEGYSVSREKKESFPLTVTSAQKNPTAFYLCASTPDEGGNYGYTFGSGTRLTVV.

The chain couples TRBV4-1 to TRBJ1-2, with 9 bases that match TRBD1. The CDR3 has 19 residues. Unmatched junction bases numbered 20, after V lost 4 bases and J lost 5 bases. Per the germline V gene, CDR1 is MGHRA and CDR2 is YSYEKL. DNA for the CDR3: TGCGCCAGCAGCCGAAAGGGGGGGAATTCCAGGACAGGGGAATATGGCTACACCTTC. Its protein product is CASSRKGGNSRTGEYGYTF.

This sequence joins TRBV18 and TRBJ2-7; 10 bases are shared with TRBD2. V lost 4 bases, J lost 0 bases, and 3 bases stayed unmatched. In germline, CDR1 is KGHSH, CDR2 LQKENI. The CDR3 has 15 residues. The CDR3 DNA reads as TGTGCCAGCTCACTTCTAGCGGGGGCCTCCTACGAGCAGTACTTC. Translated, it gives CASSLLAGASYEQYF.

V and J are TRBV4-1 and TRBJ2-1, with TRBD2 matching 11 bases. Trimming removed 6 bases from V and 4 bases from J; junction bases left unmatched: 5. Germline values: CDR1 MGHRA, CDR2 YSYEKL. The CDR3 is 15 amino acids. CDR3 in DNA: TGCGCCAGCAGTCTTACTAGCGGGGGTTACAATGAGCAGTTCTTC. Amino acids: CASSLTSGGYNEQFF.

This rearrangement joins TRBV9 to TRBJ1-1, with TRBD1 identical over 9 bases. The ends lost 4 bases at V and 1 base at J; junction bases unmatched: 8. The CDR3 is 16 residues long. CDR1 SGDLS and CDR2 YYNGEE come from the germline V gene. In DNA, the CDR3 is TGTGCCAGCAGCCCCCGACAGGGGGGAGGGAACACTGAAGCTTTCTTT. Translation: CASSPRQGGGNTEAFF.

This chain links TRBV6-1 with TRBJ1-5, with D perhaps matching TRBD1 (6 bases). This CDR3 contains 15 residues. With 2 bases removed from V and 3 bases from J, the gap between germline ends came to 11 bases. CDR1 is MNHNS and CDR2 is SASEGT in the germline V gene. The CDR3: CASSESGTHNQPQHF. In nucleotides, the CDR3 is TGTGCCAGCAGTGAATCCGGGACACACAATCAGCCCCAGCATTTT.

The V gene is TRBV5-1, the J gene TRBJ2-1, with 12 bases that match TRBD2. Losses at the gene ends were 0 bases for V and 6 bases for J; bases not matched to a gene: 10. Germline V gene lookup returns CDR1 SGHRS and CDR2 YFSETQ. This CDR3 is 18 amino acids long. CDR3 sequence: CASSLAPPSGGGSNEQFF. The DNA for the CDR3 is TGCGCCAGCAGCTTGGCCCCCCCTAGCGGGGGGGGTTCCAATGAGCAGTTCTTC.

The V and J genes are TRBV18 and TRBJ2-2; the D is unclear. From germline, CDR1 is KGHSH and CDR2 LQKENI. Deletions cut 8 bases from V and 0 bases from J, with 7 bases between. The CDR3 loop spans 13 amino acids. DNA of the CDR3: TGTGCCAGCGCTTGGGCGAACACCGGGGAGCTGTTTTTT. This translates into CASAWANTGELFF. Supplemented by reference TRBV18 and TRBJ2-2, the full variable domain reads NAGVMQNPRHLVRRRGQEARLRCSPMKGHSHVYWYRQLPEEGLKFMVYLQKENIIDESGMPKERFSAEFPKEGPSILRIQQVVRGDSAAYFCASAWANTGELFFGEGSRLTVL.